This TCR beta chain was documented in a study of T cells of healthy individuals. This clonotype was detected only a few times. The V and J ends lost 2 bases and 10 bases respectively, with 11 bases between them. CDR1 and CDR2 (germline): KGHDR, SFDVKD. The CDR3 is made up of 12 amino acids. TCRdb recomputed calls from the 5' RACE reads with MiXCR, one row per CDR3 protein. Of 40,000 to 60,000 distinct CDR3 sequences listed, around 15% are singletons. The chain joins TRBV24-1 to TRBJ2-7; possible D gene TRBD2, 5 bases. This TCR came from a human donor in good health. The CDR3 DNA sequence: TGTGCCACCAGTGATTCGCTAGCCAACCAGTACTTC. It is translated as CATSDSLANQYF.